Shown below are 5 T cell receptor beta chains from a single sample sequenced in a study of a mutant IDH1 vaccine in newly diagnosed glioma. TCRdb's table, derived via immunoSEQ multiplex PCR, lists solely in-frame clones and lacks some. In the table there are tens of thousands of clones, roughly nine tenths of which are singletons. Stated time point: week 35, safety follow-up. It was 300 ug of mutant IDH1 20-mer peptide that made up each vaccine dose, given with topical imiquimod. The antigens these receptors bind are not known. This specimen consisted of PBMCs, obtained from a glioma patient whose treatment included an IDH1 peptide vaccine. The receptors here all came from a man in his forties with glioma.

The chain couples TRBV7-8 to TRBJ2-5; D might be TRBD2 (6 bases). The CDR3 has 12 residues. The germline V gene encodes CDR1 SGHVS and CDR2 FQNEAQ. The germline V and J ends were trimmed by 11 bases and 1 base, with 11 bases remaining between them. Written as DNA, the CDR3 is TGTGCCGGGGGAGGATCCCAAGAGACCCAGTACTTC. Protein: CAGGGSQETQYF.

The chain carries TRBV10-3 and TRBJ2-1; possibly TRBD1 for D (5 bases). The CDR3 loop spans 18 amino acids. CDR1 and CDR2 from the germline V gene are ENHRY and SYGVKD. V was trimmed by 0 bases and J by 4 bases, leaving 19 bases between them. CDR3 bases: TGTGCCATCAGTGAGTCCATAGGCCAGGGATTGGGATACAATGAGCAGTTCTTC. It yields the protein CAISESIGQGLGYNEQFF.

Notes on this clone: One end of the junction fails to match germline, which may point to a read error. The chain employs TRBV4-2 and TRBJ1-2, with TRBD1 matching over 7 bases. Germline loops: CDR1 LGHNA, CDR2 YNFKEQ. The CDR3 covers 17 residues. CDR3: CAGRNTMRTGSNYGYTF. The CDR3 DNA sequence: TGTGCCGGCAGAAACACCATGAGGACAGGTTCAAACTATGGCTACACCTTC.

This clone appeared a single time. The chain carries TRBV7-9 and TRBJ2-7; D assignment may be TRBD1 or TRBD2 (5 bases each). Germline V gene sequence: CDR1 SEHNR, CDR2 FQNEAQ (reference sequence). V lost 5 bases, J lost 2 bases, and 13 bases lay in between. This CDR3 has 14 amino acids. CDR3 residues: CASSMSGTAYEQYF. DNA of the CDR3: TGTGCCAGCAGCATGTCCGGGACGGCCTACGAGCAGTACTTC.

This clone was detected only once. The chain uses TRBV7-2 and TRBJ2-7; 9 bases line up with TRBD1. This CDR3 has 15 amino acids. V shed 3 bases and J 3 bases; nucleotides not matched to a gene: 6. CDR1 is SGHTA, CDR2 FQGNSA, per germline. CDR3 DNA sequence: TGTGCCAGCAGCTTCCGCGGGACAGGGCTCTACGAGCAGTACTTC. It yields the protein CASSFRGTGLYEQYF.